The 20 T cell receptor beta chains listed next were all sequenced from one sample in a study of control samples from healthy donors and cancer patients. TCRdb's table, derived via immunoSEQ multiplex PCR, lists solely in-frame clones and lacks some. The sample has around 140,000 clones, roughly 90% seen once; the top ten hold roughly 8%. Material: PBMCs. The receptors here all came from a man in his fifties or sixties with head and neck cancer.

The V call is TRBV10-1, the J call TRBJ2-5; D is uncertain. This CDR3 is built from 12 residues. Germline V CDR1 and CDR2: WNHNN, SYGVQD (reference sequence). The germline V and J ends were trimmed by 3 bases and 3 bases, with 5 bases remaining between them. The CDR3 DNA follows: TGCGCCAGCAGTGAAGGGAAAGAGACCCAGTACTTC. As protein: CASSEGKETQYF.

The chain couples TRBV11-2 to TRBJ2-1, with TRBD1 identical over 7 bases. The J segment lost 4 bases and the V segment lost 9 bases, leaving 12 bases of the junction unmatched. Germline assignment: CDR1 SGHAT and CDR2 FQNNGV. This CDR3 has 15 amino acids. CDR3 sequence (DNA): TGTGCCAGGGGAGTAGGGACAGAGACATACAATGAGCAGTTCTTC. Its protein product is CARGVGTETYNEQFF.

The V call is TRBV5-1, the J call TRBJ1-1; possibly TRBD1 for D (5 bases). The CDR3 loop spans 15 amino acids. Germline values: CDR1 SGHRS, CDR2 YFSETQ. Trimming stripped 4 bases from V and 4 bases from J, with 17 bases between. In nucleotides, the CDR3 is TGCGCCAGCAGCCCATTCGGGATTGGGGCCACTGAAGCTTTCTTT. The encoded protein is CASSPFGIGATEAFF. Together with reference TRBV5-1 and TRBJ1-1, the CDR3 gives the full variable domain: KAGVTQTPRYLIKTRGQQVTLSCSPISGHRSVSWYQQTPGQGLQFLFEYFSETQRNKGNFPGRFSGRQFSNSRSEMNVSTLELGDSALYLCASSPFGIGATEAFFGQGTRLTVV.

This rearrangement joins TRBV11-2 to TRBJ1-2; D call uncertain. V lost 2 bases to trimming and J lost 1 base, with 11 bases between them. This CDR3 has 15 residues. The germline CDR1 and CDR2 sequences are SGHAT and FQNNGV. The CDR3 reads CASSLLPEYNYGYTF. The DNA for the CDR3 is TGTGCCAGCAGCTTACTCCCAGAATATAACTATGGCTACACCTTC.

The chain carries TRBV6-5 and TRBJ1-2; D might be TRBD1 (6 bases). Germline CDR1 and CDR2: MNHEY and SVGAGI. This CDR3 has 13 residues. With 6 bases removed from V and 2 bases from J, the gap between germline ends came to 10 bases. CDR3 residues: CASRRGGNYGYTF. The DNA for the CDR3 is TGTGCCAGCAGGAGGGGGGGCAACTATGGCTACACCTTC.

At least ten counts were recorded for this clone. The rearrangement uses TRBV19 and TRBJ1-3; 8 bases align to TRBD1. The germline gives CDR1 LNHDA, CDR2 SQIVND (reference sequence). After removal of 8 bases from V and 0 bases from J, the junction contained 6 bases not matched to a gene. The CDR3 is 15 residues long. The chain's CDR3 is CASSETGGSGNTIYF. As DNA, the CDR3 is TGTGCCAGTTCTGAAACAGGGGGCTCTGGAAACACCATATATTTT.

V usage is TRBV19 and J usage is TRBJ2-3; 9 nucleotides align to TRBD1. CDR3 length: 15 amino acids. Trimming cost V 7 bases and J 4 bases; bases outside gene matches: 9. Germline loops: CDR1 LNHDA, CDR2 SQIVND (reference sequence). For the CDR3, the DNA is TGTGCCAGTACCGACAGGGGGGGGAGGCCAGATACGCAGTATTTT. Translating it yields CASTDRGGRPDTQYF.

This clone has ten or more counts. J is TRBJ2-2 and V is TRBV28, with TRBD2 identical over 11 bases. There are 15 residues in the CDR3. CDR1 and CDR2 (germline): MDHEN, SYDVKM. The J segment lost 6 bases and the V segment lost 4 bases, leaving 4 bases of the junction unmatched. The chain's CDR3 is CASSSRTSGSGELFF. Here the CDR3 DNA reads TGTGCCAGCAGTTCCCGGACTAGCGGGTCCGGGGAGCTGTTTTTT.

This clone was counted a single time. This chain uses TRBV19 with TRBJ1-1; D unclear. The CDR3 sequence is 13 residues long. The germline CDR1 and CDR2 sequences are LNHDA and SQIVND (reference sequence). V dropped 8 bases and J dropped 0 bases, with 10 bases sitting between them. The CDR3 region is CASEAGMNTEAFF. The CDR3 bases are TGTGCCAGTGAGGCTGGTATGAACACTGAAGCTTTCTTT. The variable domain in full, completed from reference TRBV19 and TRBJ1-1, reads DGGITQSPKYLFRKEGQNVTLSCEQNLNHDAMYWYRQDPGQGLRLIYYSQIVNDFQKGDIAEGYSVSREKKESFPLTVTSAQKNPTAFYLCASEAGMNTEAFFGQGTRLTVV.

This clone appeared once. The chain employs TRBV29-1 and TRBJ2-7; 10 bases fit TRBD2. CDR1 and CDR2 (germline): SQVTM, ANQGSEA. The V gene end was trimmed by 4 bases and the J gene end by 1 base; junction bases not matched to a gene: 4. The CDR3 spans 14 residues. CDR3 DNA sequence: TGCAGCGTTGTGGGACTAGCGACTTCCTACGAGCAGTACTTC. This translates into CSVVGLATSYEQYF.

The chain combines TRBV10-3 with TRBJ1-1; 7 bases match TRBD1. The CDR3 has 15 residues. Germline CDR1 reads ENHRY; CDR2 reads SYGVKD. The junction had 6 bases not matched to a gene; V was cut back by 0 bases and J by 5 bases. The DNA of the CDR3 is TGTGCCATCAGTGAGTCGAAGGGGGCAGGGACTGAAGCTTTCTTT. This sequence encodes CAISESKGAGTEAFF.

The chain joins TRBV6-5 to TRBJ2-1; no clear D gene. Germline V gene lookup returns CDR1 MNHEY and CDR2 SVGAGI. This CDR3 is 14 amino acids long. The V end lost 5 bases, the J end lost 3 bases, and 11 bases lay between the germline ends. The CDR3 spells CASSTGTNYNEQFF. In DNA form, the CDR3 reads TGTGCCAGCAGTACGGGCACGAACTACAATGAGCAGTTCTTC.

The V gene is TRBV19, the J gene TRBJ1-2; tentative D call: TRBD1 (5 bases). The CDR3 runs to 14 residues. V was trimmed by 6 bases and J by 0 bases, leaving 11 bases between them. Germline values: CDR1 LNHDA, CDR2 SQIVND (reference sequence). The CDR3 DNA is TGTGCCAGTAGCCACAAGGGGCCTAACTATGGCTACACCTTC. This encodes CASSHKGPNYGYTF.

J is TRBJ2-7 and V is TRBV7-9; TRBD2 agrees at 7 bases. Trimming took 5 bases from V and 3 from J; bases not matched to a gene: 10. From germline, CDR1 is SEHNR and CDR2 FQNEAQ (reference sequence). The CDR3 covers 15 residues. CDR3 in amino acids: CASSATSATFYEQYF. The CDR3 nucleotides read TGTGCCAGCAGCGCCACTAGCGCCACTTTCTACGAGCAGTACTTC.

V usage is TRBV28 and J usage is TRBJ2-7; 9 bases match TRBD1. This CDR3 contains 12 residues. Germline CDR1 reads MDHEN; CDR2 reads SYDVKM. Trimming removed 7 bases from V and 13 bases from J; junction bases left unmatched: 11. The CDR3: CASNLAGQGLYF. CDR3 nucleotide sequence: TGTGCCAGCAACCTGGCGGGACAGGGACTCTACTTC.

The CDR3 sequence is CASSESGLSYEQYF. The CDR3 DNA is TGCGCCAGCAGTGAGTCGGGCCTCTCCTACGAGCAGTACTTC. This chain connects TRBV10-1 to TRBJ2-7, with D uncertain. The V gene lost 0 bases and the J gene lost 0 bases, with 6 bases spanning the gap. This CDR3 region has 14 residues. The germline V gene encodes CDR1 WNHNN and CDR2 SYGVQD (reference sequence).

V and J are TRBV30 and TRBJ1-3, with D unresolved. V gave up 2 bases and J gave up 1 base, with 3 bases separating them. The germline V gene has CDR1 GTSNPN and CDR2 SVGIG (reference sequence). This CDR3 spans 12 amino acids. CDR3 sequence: CAWSKSGNTIYF. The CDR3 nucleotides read TGTGCCTGGAGTAAATCTGGAAACACCATATATTTT.

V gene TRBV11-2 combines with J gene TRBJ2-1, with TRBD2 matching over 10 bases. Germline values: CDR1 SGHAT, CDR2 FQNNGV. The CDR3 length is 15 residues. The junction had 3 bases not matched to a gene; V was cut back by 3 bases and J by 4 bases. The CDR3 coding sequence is TGTGCCAGCAGCTTTTCACTAGCGGGGTACAATGAGCAGTTCTTC. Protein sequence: CASSFSLAGYNEQFF.

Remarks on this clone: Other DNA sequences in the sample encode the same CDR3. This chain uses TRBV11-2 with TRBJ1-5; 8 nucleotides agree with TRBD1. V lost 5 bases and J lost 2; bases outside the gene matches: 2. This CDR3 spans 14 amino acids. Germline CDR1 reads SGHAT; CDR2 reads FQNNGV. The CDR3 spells CASSRDRRNQPQHF. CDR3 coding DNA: TGTGCCAGCAGCCGGGACAGGCGCAATCAGCCCCAGCATTTT. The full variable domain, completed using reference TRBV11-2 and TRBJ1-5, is EAGVAQSPRYKIIEKRQSVAFWCNPISGHATLYWYQQILGQGPKLLIQFQNNGVVDDSQLPKDRFSAERLKGVDSTLKIQPAKLEDSAVYLCASSRDRRNQPQHFGDGTRLSIL.

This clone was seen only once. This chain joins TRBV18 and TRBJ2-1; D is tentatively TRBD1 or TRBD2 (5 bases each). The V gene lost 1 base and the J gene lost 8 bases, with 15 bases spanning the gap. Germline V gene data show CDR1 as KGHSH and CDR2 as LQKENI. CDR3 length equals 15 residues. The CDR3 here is CASSPQRDARDEQFF. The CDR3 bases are TGTGCCAGCTCACCACAGAGGGACGCTAGGGATGAGCAGTTCTTC.